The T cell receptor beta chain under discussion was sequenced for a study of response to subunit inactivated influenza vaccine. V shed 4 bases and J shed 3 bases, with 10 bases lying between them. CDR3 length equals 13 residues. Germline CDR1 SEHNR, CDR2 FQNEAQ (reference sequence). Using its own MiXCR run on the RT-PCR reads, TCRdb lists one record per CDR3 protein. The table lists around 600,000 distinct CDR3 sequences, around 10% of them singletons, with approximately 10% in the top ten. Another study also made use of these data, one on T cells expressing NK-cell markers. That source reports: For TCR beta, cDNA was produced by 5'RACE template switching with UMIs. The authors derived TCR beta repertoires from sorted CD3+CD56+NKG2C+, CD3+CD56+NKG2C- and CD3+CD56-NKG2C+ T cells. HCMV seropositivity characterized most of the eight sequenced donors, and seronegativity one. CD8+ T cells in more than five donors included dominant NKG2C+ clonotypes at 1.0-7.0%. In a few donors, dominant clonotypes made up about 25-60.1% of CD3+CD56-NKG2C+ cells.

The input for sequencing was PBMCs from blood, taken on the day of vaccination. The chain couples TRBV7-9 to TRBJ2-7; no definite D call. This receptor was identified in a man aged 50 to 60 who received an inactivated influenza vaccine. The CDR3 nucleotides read TGTGCCAGCAGCTCATCCAAGGACTACGAGCAGTACTTC. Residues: CASSSSKDYEQYF.